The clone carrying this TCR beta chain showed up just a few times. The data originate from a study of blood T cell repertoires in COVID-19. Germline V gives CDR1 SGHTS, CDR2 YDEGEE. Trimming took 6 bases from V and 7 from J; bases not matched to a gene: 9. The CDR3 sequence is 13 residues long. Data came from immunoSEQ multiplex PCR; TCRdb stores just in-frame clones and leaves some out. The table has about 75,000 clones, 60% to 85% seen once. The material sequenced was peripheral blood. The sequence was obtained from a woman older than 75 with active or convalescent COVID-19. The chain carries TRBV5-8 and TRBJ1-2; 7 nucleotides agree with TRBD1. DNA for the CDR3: TGTGCCAGCACCCTGAGGGGGCTCGGTGGCTACACCTTC. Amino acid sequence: CASTLRGLGGYTF.